The next 8 T cell receptor beta chains were all read from a single sample in a study of PD-1 blockade in classical Hodgkin lymphoma. Each patient's relapse followed autologous stem cell transplantation, and brentuximab vedotin exposure varied. Sequenced by immunoSEQ multiplex PCR; TCRdb stores in-frame clones only, minus some. The repertoire includes around 25,000 clones, roughly four fifths of them detected once, and around a tenth sits in the top ten. The input for sequencing was peripheral blood mononuclear cells (PBMCs), taken before the second cycle of nivolumab. The receptors stem from a human donor with classical Hodgkin lymphoma.

V gene TRBV7-3 combines with J gene TRBJ2-1; 11 bases line up with TRBD2. The germline V gene encodes CDR1 SGHTA and CDR2 FQGTGA. The CDR3 spans 14 residues. Trimming cost V 3 bases and J 8 bases; bases outside gene matches: 3. The CDR3 protein is CASSLTSGVHEQFF. The CDR3 nucleotides read TGTGCCAGCAGCTTGACTAGCGGGGTGCATGAGCAGTTCTTC.

The chain employs TRBV28 and TRBJ2-6, with D maybe TRBD1 (6 bases). The V and J ends lost 2 bases and 0 bases respectively, with 17 bases between them. Germline values: CDR1 MDHEN, CDR2 SYDVKM. The CDR3 totals 19 residues. The CDR3 DNA reads as TGTGCCAGCAGTTTAGATCCTACAGGGTCGGTCTCTGGGGCCAACGTCCTGACTTTC. Translated: CASSLDPTGSVSGANVLTF.

The chain uses TRBV6-5 and TRBJ2-5, with TRBD1 matching over 8 bases. V shed 5 bases and J 4 bases; nucleotides not matched to a gene: 3. This CDR3 comprises 13 residues. Germline CDR1 reads MNHEY; CDR2 reads SVGAGI. CDR3 DNA sequence: TGTGCCAGCAGTCCCGGGACAGGAGAGACCCAGTACTTC. It translates to CASSPGTGETQYF.

The chain employs TRBV28 and TRBJ1-1, with D unclear. The germline V gene encodes CDR1 MDHEN and CDR2 SYDVKM. The CDR3 has 14 amino acids. V lost 5 bases, J lost 0 bases, and 10 bases lay in between. In DNA, the CDR3 is TGTGCCAGCAGTCCCCCACCAATGAACACTGAAGCTTTCTTT. It translates to CASSPPPMNTEAFF.

The chain is built from TRBV4-3 and TRBJ1-1; TRBD1 matches at 7 bases. V lost 0 bases and J lost 2; bases outside the gene matches: 6. The CDR3 sequence is 16 residues long. CDR1 LGHNA and CDR2 YSLEER come from the germline V gene. Written as DNA, the CDR3 is TGCGCCAGCAGCCAAGATTGGACAGGAGGAAACACTGAAGCTTTCTTT. Encoded protein: CASSQDWTGGNTEAFF.

The rearrangement uses TRBV27 and TRBJ2-3; a possible D gene is TRBD1 (5 bases). Germline-derived CDR1 and CDR2 are MNHEY and SMNVEV (reference sequence). Trimming shortened V by 5 bases and J by 0 bases, and 18 bases separated the two germline ends. The CDR3 sequence is 17 residues long. DNA for the CDR3: TGTGCCAGCAGTGGCCACCTGGGGCAAGCGAGCACAGATACGCAGTATTTT. This gives the protein CASSGHLGQASTDTQYF.

The chain carries TRBV19 and TRBJ1-5, with D possibly matching TRBD1 (6 bases). This CDR3 comprises 17 residues. Looked up from germline, CDR1 is LNHDA and CDR2 is SQIVND (reference sequence). Deletions cut 3 bases from V and 0 bases from J, with 15 bases between. CDR3 sequence reads: CASSIMGGADSNQPQHF. In DNA, the CDR3 is TGTGCCAGTAGTATCATGGGGGGGGCGGATAGCAATCAGCCCCAGCATTTT.

This clone was recorded a few times. The J gene is TRBJ1-3, the V gene TRBV18; 7 bases map to TRBD1. Germline V gene lookup returns CDR1 KGHSH and CDR2 LQKENI. Unmatched junction bases numbered 1, after V lost 1 base and J lost 4 bases. The CDR3 contains 14 residues. The CDR3 sequence is CASSPQDRGNTIYF. In DNA, the CDR3 is TGTGCCAGCTCACCACAGGACAGGGGAAACACCATATATTTT.